These T cell receptor beta chains were read from a single sample in a study of blood T cell repertoires in COVID-19. Produced via immunoSEQ multiplex PCR; TCRdb's table is partial and in-frame only. The table records 99,000 or so clones, 85% of them present only once. Sequenced input: peripheral blood. Every receptor here comes from a man aged 50 or older with acute or convalescent COVID-19. The CDR3 runs from the conserved cysteine through the conserved F or W. Each record gives: CDR3 protein, CDR3 DNA, clone size, D gene, J gene, V gene. A D gene is named only where the DNA matches it firmly. Clone size is stated in some rows and not others, as once, few, many or a class when expanded.

CASRGGPSYEQYF | TGTGCCAGCAGAGGTGGGCCCTCCTACGAGCAGTACTTC | few | - | TRBJ2-7 | TRBV6-5
CAGHQGYNSPLHF | TGTGCCGGCCATCAGGGGTATAATTCACCCCTCCACTTT | - | - | TRBJ1-6 | TRBV6-1
CASSLNGGTWADTQYF | TGTGCCAGCAGCTTGAACGGGGGGACCTGGGCAGATACGCAGTATTTT | - | TRBD2 | TRBJ2-3 | TRBV5-8
CASSVGAGFSNYGYTF | TGTGCCAGCAGCGTAGGGGCAGGGTTTTCTAACTATGGCTACACCTTC | - | - | TRBJ1-2 | TRBV9
CASSSPPEDYGYTF | TGTGCCAGTAGTAGCCCCCCCGAGGACTATGGCTACACCTTC | - | - | TRBJ1-2 | TRBV19
CASSLLYREGAYEQYF | TGTGCCAGCAGTTTACTATACAGGGAAGGGGCCTACGAGCAGTACTTC | - | - | TRBJ2-7 | TRBV27
CASSLIDPGLQPQHF | TGTGCCAGTAGCCTTATAGACCCAGGGCTTCAGCCCCAGCATTTT | once | - | TRBJ1-5 | TRBV19
CASSRGSPSTDTQYF | TGTGCCAGCAGTCGCGGTTCACCTAGCACAGATACGCAGTATTTT | - | - | TRBJ2-3 | TRBV6-5
CASSVEENTEAFF | TGTGCCAGCAGCGTGGAGGAAAACACTGAAGCTTTCTTT | - | - | TRBJ1-1 | TRBV7-3
CASSSIAGGINEQFF | TGTGCCAGCAGCTCAATAGCGGGAGGCATCAATGAGCAGTTCTTC | few | TRBD2 | TRBJ2-1 | TRBV5-4
CASSLATGTDTQYF | TGCGCCAGCAGCTTGGCCACAGGCACAGATACGCAGTATTTT | - | - | TRBJ2-3 | TRBV5-1
CASSQVSGPAETYNEQFF | TGTGCCAGCAGCCAAGTCTCCGGGCCAGCGGAGACCTACAATGAGCAGTTCTTC | few | - | TRBJ2-1 | TRBV3-1/TRBV3-2
CASSLLRLAGGRNEQFF | TGTGCCAGCAGCTTACTTCGTCTAGCGGGAGGGAGAAATGAGCAGTTCTTC | - | TRBD2 | TRBJ2-1 | TRBV11-3
CASSLGLTDSTDTQYF | TGTGCCAGCAGCTTAGGCCTAACTGATAGCACAGATACGCAGTATTTT | - | - | TRBJ2-3 | TRBV13
CASRTERGPGELFF | TGTGCCAGCAGAACCGAGCGGGGCCCCGGGGAGCTGTTTTTT | - | TRBD2 | TRBJ2-2 | TRBV7-8
CASSQGPVQGEEYF | TGTGCCAGCAGCCAAGGCCCCGTACAGGGAGAGGAGTACTTC | few | - | TRBJ2-7 | TRBV3-1/TRBV3-2
CASSWSGPSSYEQYF | TGTGCCAGCAGCTGGAGCGGGCCCAGCTCCTACGAGCAGTACTTC | - | - | TRBJ2-7 | TRBV6-5
CASSPDRGDQPQHF | TGTGCCAGCTCTCCAGACAGGGGGGACCAGCCCCAGCATTTT | - | TRBD1 | TRBJ1-5 | TRBV18
CASSTRLAGKTDTQYF | TGTGCCAGCAGCACAAGGCTAGCGGGGAAAACAGATACGCAGTATTTT | - | TRBD2 | TRBJ2-3 | TRBV11-2
CASSATSGRGLGDTQYF | TGTGCCAGCAGCGCCACTAGCGGGAGGGGGCTGGGAGATACGCAGTATTTT | once | TRBD2 | TRBJ2-3 | TRBV9
CASSMAVYPTGELFF | TGTGCCAGTAGTATGGCGGTCTACCCCACCGGGGAGCTGTTTTTT | few | - | TRBJ2-2 | TRBV19
CASSIGRTSVIDTQYF | TGTGCCAGTAGTATAGGTCGGACTAGCGTGATAGATACGCAGTATTTT | - | TRBD2 | TRBJ2-3 | TRBV19
CATSSGDIQYF | TGTGCCACCAGTTCCGGAGACATTCAGTACTTC | - | - | TRBJ2-4 | TRBV24-1
CASGLVYWEGRAFSGNQPQHF | TGTGCTAGTGGTTTGGTATATTGGGAGGGCAGGGCGTTTAGTGGCAATCAGCCCCAGCATTTT | - | - | TRBJ1-5 | TRBV12-5
CASSHGLLQFF | TGTGCCAGCAGCCACGGACTACTACAGTTCTTC | once | - | TRBJ2-1 | TRBV3-1/TRBV3-2
CASSPRRGDQPQHF | TGTGCCAGCTCACCACGACGGGGTGATCAGCCCCAGCATTTT | - | - | TRBJ1-5 | TRBV18
CASSQTSGETQYF | TGTGCCAGCTCTCAAACTAGCGGAGAGACCCAGTACTTC | - | TRBD2 | TRBJ2-5 | TRBV18
CASNADGGVYNEQFF | TGTGCCAGCAACGCGGACGGAGGCGTTTACAATGAGCAGTTCTTC | - | - | TRBJ2-1 | TRBV2
CASTYFLAEPYNEQFF | TGCGCCAGCACATATTTTCTAGCGGAGCCCTACAATGAGCAGTTCTTC | once | TRBD2 | TRBJ2-1 | TRBV10-1
CASSIQGIQPQHF | TGTGCCAGCTCAATCCAGGGTATTCAGCCCCAGCATTTT | once | - | TRBJ1-5 | TRBV9
CASAPGQGGSNQPQHF | TGTGCCAGCGCACCGGGACAGGGTGGGAGCAATCAGCCCCAGCATTTT | - | TRBD1 | TRBJ1-5 | TRBV5-8
CASTPSTRVETQYF | TGTGCCAGCACTCCTTCGACTAGGGTAGAGACCCAGTACTTC | - | - | TRBJ2-5 | TRBV28
CATRASGTSDTQYF | TGTGCCACCAGGGCTAGCGGGACCTCAGATACGCAGTATTTT | - | TRBD2 | TRBJ2-3 | TRBV15
CASSASRLVSNQPQHF | TGTGCCAGCAGTGCCTCGCGACTCGTTAGCAATCAGCCCCAGCATTTT | few | - | TRBJ1-5 | TRBV6-1
CASSLGQANTGELFF | TGTGCCAGCAGCTTGGGACAGGCGAACACCGGGGAGCTGTTTTTT | few | TRBD1 | TRBJ2-2 | TRBV3-1/TRBV3-2
CASSDSYRVGGELFF | TGTGCCAGCAGTGACTCCTACAGGGTAGGGGGGGAGCTGTTTTTT | - | - | TRBJ2-2 | TRBV27